The 31 T cell receptor beta chains below all came from one sample that was sequenced in a study of cytomegalovirus exposure and HLA in healthy donors. The data were produced by immunoSEQ multiplex PCR, yet TCRdb's version contains in-frame clones alone and is incomplete. The sample yields 130,000 or so clones, just under 90% seen once. Sequencing was done on a sample of PBMCs. Receptors originate from a woman aged 25 to 39 in good health and CMV-seropositive.

The chain uses TRBV6-4 and TRBJ2-1, with 10 bases fitting TRBD1. The CDR3 covers 15 residues. Trimming at V came to 5 bases and at J to 6 bases, leaving 7 bases not matched to a gene. Germline values: CDR1 MRHNA, CDR2 SNTAGT. The CDR3 bases are TGTGCCAGCAGTCTGGGACAGGGGACCCCCAATGAGCAGTTCTTC. Translated: CASSLGQGTPNEQFF.

The rearrangement uses TRBV28 and TRBJ2-1; 9 positions match TRBD2. The CDR3 is 18 residues long. V lost 2 bases, J lost 3 bases, and 11 bases stayed unmatched. The germline gives CDR1 MDHEN, CDR2 SYDVKM. This chain's CDR3 is CASSLDLAGPLFYNEQFF. CDR3 DNA sequence: TGTGCCAGCAGTTTAGATCTAGCGGGACCACTTTTCTACAATGAGCAGTTCTTC.

The genes are TRBV28 and TRBJ1-1, with 11 bases aligning to TRBD1. The CDR3 spans 15 residues. Germline V gene lookup returns CDR1 MDHEN and CDR2 SYDVKM. With 5 bases clipped from V and 5 bases from J, the junction kept 7 bases outside the gene matches. The CDR3 sequence: CASSPRTGGRTEAFF. DNA for the CDR3: TGTGCCAGCAGTCCGAGGACAGGGGGCCGAACTGAAGCTTTCTTT.

This CDR3 reads CASSLGGGNQPQHF. The CDR3 region has the DNA TGTGCCAGCAGCTTAGGGGGGGGCAATCAGCCCCAGCATTTT. V gene TRBV7-8 combines with J gene TRBJ1-5, with D tentatively TRBD1 (5 bases). Germline values: CDR1 SGHVS, CDR2 FQNEAQ. The CDR3 consists of 14 residues. The V gene lost 1 base and the J gene lost 2 bases, with 6 bases spanning the gap.

V is TRBV5-6 and J is TRBJ2-5; the D is unclear. From germline, CDR1 is SGHDT and CDR2 YYEEEE. The CDR3 totals 15 residues. V was clipped by 0 bases and J by 7 bases, with 16 bases between them. The CDR3 DNA reads as TGTGCCAGCAGCTTGGGTTGGAGTCAAGCAGTGACCCAGTACTTC. This gives the protein CASSLGWSQAVTQYF.

The rearrangement uses TRBV5-1 and TRBJ2-1; D is perhaps TRBD2 (6 bases). Germline V gene sequence: CDR1 SGHRS, CDR2 YFSETQ. The CDR3 has 14 residues. Trimming cost V 4 bases and J 3 bases, with 11 bases left between them. The CDR3 is CASSPGTYYNEQFF. CDR3 coding DNA: TGCGCCAGCAGCCCCGGGACTTACTACAATGAGCAGTTCTTC. Using reference TRBV5-1 and TRBJ2-1 for the parts outside the CDR3, the full variable domain is KAGVTQTPRYLIKTRGQQVTLSCSPISGHRSVSWYQQTPGQGLQFLFEYFSETQRNKGNFPGRFSGRQFSNSRSEMNVSTLELGDSALYLCASSPGTYYNEQFFGPGTRLTVL.

The CDR3 protein is CASSPLPGTGGHEQFF. DNA for the CDR3: TGTGCCAGCTCACCACTTCCCGGGACGGGGGGGCATGAGCAGTTCTTC. The J gene is TRBJ2-1, the V gene TRBV18; 8 bases match TRBD2. CDR3 length: 16 amino acids. CDR1 and CDR2 from the germline V gene are KGHSH and LQKENI. Unmatched junction bases numbered 10, after V lost 1 base and J lost 8 bases.

The V call is TRBV5-1, the J call TRBJ2-5; 13 bases align to TRBD2. V shed 0 bases, J shed 10 bases, and the junction held 6 bases outside the gene matches. Germline V CDR1 and CDR2: SGHRS, YFSETQ. CDR3 length: 15 amino acids. DNA for the CDR3: TGCGCCAGCAGCTTGGCCGGGACTAGCGGGGTAATCCAGTACTTC. Amino acid sequence: CASSLAGTSGVIQYF.

This chain connects TRBV29-1 to TRBJ2-5, with D possibly matching TRBD1 (5 bases). With 7 bases removed from V and 6 bases from J, the gap between germline ends came to 15 bases. Germline V CDR1 and CDR2: SQVTM, ANQGSEA. The CDR3 is made up of 12 amino acids. CDR3 amino acids: CSALTDPKTQYF. The CDR3, as DNA: TGCAGCGCACTGACAGACCCCAAGACCCAGTACTTC.

The chain employs TRBV28 and TRBJ2-5; 8 positions agree with TRBD2. The CDR3 covers 16 residues. After removal of 3 bases from V and 5 bases from J, the junction contained 11 bases not matched to a gene. Germline values: CDR1 MDHEN, CDR2 SYDVKM. The CDR3 sequence: CASSFQSAGASETQYF. In DNA form, the CDR3 reads TGTGCCAGCAGTTTCCAGTCAGCGGGAGCGTCCGAGACCCAGTACTTC.

The gene calls are TRBV7-2 and TRBJ2-1, with 10 nucleotides matching TRBD2. CDR1 SGHTA and CDR2 FQGNSA come from the germline V gene. J was trimmed by 2 bases and V by 4 bases; bases with no gene match: 5. The CDR3 covers 16 residues. CDR3 DNA sequence: TGTGCCAGCAGCTATACTAGCGGGACCCCCTACAATGAGCAGTTCTTC. Its translation: CASSYTSGTPYNEQFF. The entire variable domain, with the rest obtained from reference TRBV7-2 and TRBJ2-1, is as follows: GAGVSQSPSNKVTEKGKDVELRCDPISGHTALYWYRQSLGQGLEFLIYFQGNSAPDKSGLPSDRFSAERTGGSVSTLTIQRTQQEDSAVYLCASSYTSGTPYNEQFFGPGTRLTVL.

The CDR3 is CASSQITSGRYLAKNIQYF. DNA for the CDR3: TGCGCCAGCAGCCAGATCACTAGCGGGAGGTACCTAGCCAAAAACATTCAGTACTTC. The V gene is TRBV4-1, the J gene TRBJ2-4; 12 nucleotides align to TRBD2. The CDR3 extends over 19 amino acids. Germline V gives CDR1 MGHRA, CDR2 YSYEKL. V was pared by 3 bases and J by 0 bases, with 9 bases of the junction left unmatched.

V is TRBV4-2 and J is TRBJ2-7; no clear D gene. V was clipped by 3 bases and J by 3 bases, with 24 bases between them. The CDR3 has 18 amino acids. Germline assignment: CDR1 LGHNA and CDR2 YNFKEQ. The CDR3 coding sequence is TGTGCCAGCAGCCACAGTCGGCCCCTATCCCACTACTACTACGAGCAGTACTTC. Translating gives CASSHSRPLSHYYYEQYF.

The chain employs TRBV27 and TRBJ2-3, with D perhaps TRBD2 (6 bases). V lost 10 bases, J lost 5 bases, and 19 bases lay in between. The CDR3 extends over 14 amino acids. CDR1 is MNHEY, CDR2 SMNVEV, per germline (reference sequence). The CDR3 here is CAIGTAPGGDTQYF. The CDR3 nucleotides read TGTGCCATCGGGACGGCGCCCGGGGGAGATACGCAGTATTTT.

This chain uses TRBV28 with TRBJ2-1; 8 bases match TRBD1. Germline V gene lookup returns CDR1 MDHEN and CDR2 SYDVKM. The CDR3 contains 11 residues. Trimming at V came to 3 bases and at J to 15 bases, leaving 4 bases not matched to a gene. The CDR3 nucleotides read TGTGCCAGCAGTTTGGGGACAGGAGCGTTCTTC. Its translation: CASSLGTGAFF.

The chain has TRBV5-1 and TRBJ1-2; 12 bases are a match to TRBD1. The CDR3 length is 15 residues. The J segment lost 3 bases and the V segment lost 2 bases, leaving 2 bases of the junction unmatched. Germline V lookup: CDR1 SGHRS, CDR2 YFSETQ. The CDR3 DNA sequence: TGCGCCAGCAGCTTAGGGACAGGGGGCTACTATGGCTACACCTTC. It encodes CASSLGTGGYYGYTF. The full variable domain, its missing parts supplied by reference TRBV5-1 and TRBJ1-2, is KAGVTQTPRYLIKTRGQQVTLSCSPISGHRSVSWYQQTPGQGLQFLFEYFSETQRNKGNFPGRFSGRQFSNSRSEMNVSTLELGDSALYLCASSLGTGGYYGYTFGSGTRLTVV.

The CDR3 bases are TGTGCCAGCAGACTAGCGGGAGGAAAGACCCAGTACTTC. This translates into CASRLAGGKTQYF. This rearrangement joins TRBV27 to TRBJ2-5; 12 nucleotides match TRBD2. Unmatched junction bases numbered 2, after V lost 6 bases and J lost 6 bases. The CDR3 contains 13 residues. Germline values: CDR1 MNHEY, CDR2 SMNVEV (reference sequence).

V and J are TRBV2 and TRBJ2-5, with 8 bases fitting TRBD1. V was clipped by 4 bases and J by 5 bases; unmatched bases: 9. The CDR3 runs to 15 residues. Per germline, CDR1 SNHLY and CDR2 FYNNEI. CDR3 bases: TGTGCCAGCAGTGCCCATGGGACAGGAGGGGAGACCCAGTACTTC. Translation gives CASSAHGTGGETQYF.

This chain connects TRBV9 to TRBJ2-5; 12 nucleotides match TRBD2. The CDR3 sequence is 15 residues long. With 3 bases clipped from V and 5 bases from J, the junction kept 5 bases outside the gene matches. Germline-derived CDR1 and CDR2 are SGDLS and YYNGEE. CDR3 DNA sequence: TGTGCCAGCAGCGCTAGCGGGGGGGCCTGGGAGACCCAGTACTTC. It yields the protein CASSASGGAWETQYF.

V is TRBV7-3 and J is TRBJ2-3; D unclear. Germline-derived CDR1 and CDR2 are SGHTA and FQGTGA. CDR3 size: 13 residues. V was pared by 5 bases and J by 6 bases, with 12 bases between. The CDR3 region has the DNA TGTGCCAGCAGCCGTATCTTTGGCGATACGCAGTATTTT. The encoded protein is CASSRIFGDTQYF.

The J gene is TRBJ2-7, the V gene TRBV6-5, with D tentatively TRBD2 (5 bases). Trimming took 5 bases from V and 0 from J, leaving 11 bases between them. The CDR3 runs to 14 residues. Germline CDR1 reads MNHEY; CDR2 reads SVGAGI. CDR3 protein: CASSLGLNSYEQYF. As DNA, the CDR3 is TGTGCCAGCAGTCTCGGACTCAACTCCTACGAGCAGTACTTC.

This chain links TRBV5-6 with TRBJ1-5; 9 bases fit TRBD1. Germline V gives CDR1 SGHDT, CDR2 YYEEEE. V was clipped by 5 bases and J by 1 base; unmatched bases: 7. The CDR3 has 16 residues. CDR3 sequence: CASSERTGESNQPQHF. CDR3 DNA: TGTGCCAGCAGTGAAAGGACAGGGGAGAGCAATCAGCCCCAGCATTTT.

The chain joins TRBV25-1 to TRBJ2-1, with TRBD2 as a possible D gene (6 bases). This CDR3 is built from 14 residues. The ends were cut back, 1 base at V and 8 bases at J, with 12 bases in the middle. CDR1 and CDR2 from the germline V gene are MGHDK and SYGVNS. Here the CDR3 reads CASSEWGVEDEQFF. In DNA, the CDR3 is TGTGCCAGCAGTGAATGGGGGGTCGAGGATGAGCAGTTCTTC.

The V gene is TRBV25-1, the J gene TRBJ2-1; 8 nucleotides line up with TRBD1. In germline, CDR1 is MGHDK, CDR2 SYGVNS. V lost 6 bases and J lost 5; bases outside the gene matches: 3. The CDR3 is 13 residues long. In DNA form, the CDR3 reads TGTGCCAGCAGGGACAGGGAAGACAATGAGCAGTTCTTC. Translating gives CASRDREDNEQFF.

V is TRBV2 and J is TRBJ2-7; weak D call: TRBD1 (5 bases). V lost 3 bases to trimming and J lost 3 bases, with 12 bases between them. Germline CDR1 reads SNHLY; CDR2 reads FYNNEI. This CDR3 has 14 amino acids. The CDR3 DNA reads TGTGCCAGCAGTGAGGCAGACAGTCTCTACGAGCAGTACTTC. Residues: CASSEADSLYEQYF.

J is TRBJ2-3 and V is TRBV5-1, with TRBD2 identical over 7 bases. The CDR3 runs to 15 residues. Germline V gives CDR1 SGHRS, CDR2 YFSETQ. J was trimmed by 3 bases and V by 3 bases; bases with no gene match: 7. The CDR3 DNA sequence: TGCGCCAGCAGCTCACGTGGGGGAGGGACAGATACGCAGTATTTT. As protein: CASSSRGGGTDTQYF.

The CDR3 DNA sequence: TGTGCCAGCTCACCAAGGTGGCTAGCGGGCCGCACAGATACGCAGTATTTT. Its translation: CASSPRWLAGRTDTQYF. This chain uses TRBV18 with TRBJ2-3, with 8 bases identical to TRBD2. CDR1 is KGHSH, CDR2 LQKENI, per germline. This CDR3 has 17 residues. J lost 1 base, V lost 2 bases, and 8 bases had no gene match. Complete variable domain (other parts from reference TRBV18 and TRBJ2-3): NAGVMQNPRHLVRRRGQEARLRCSPMKGHSHVYWYRQLPEEGLKFMVYLQKENIIDESGMPKERFSAEFPKEGPSILRIQQVVRGDSAAYFCASSPRWLAGRTDTQYFGPGTRLTVL.

The chain employs TRBV5-1 and TRBJ2-1; possibly TRBD1 for D (6 bases). Germline V gene sequence: CDR1 SGHRS, CDR2 YFSETQ. This CDR3 has 14 residues. Trimming stripped 0 bases from V and 6 bases from J, with 10 bases between. CDR3 nucleotide sequence: TGCGCCAGCAGCTTGGGGCCCAGGGGCAATGAGCAGTTCTTC. Encoded protein: CASSLGPRGNEQFF.

This chain uses TRBV6-5 with TRBJ2-7; TRBD2 agrees at 8 bases. With V trimmed by 5 bases and J by 4 bases, 10 bases remained unmatched. This CDR3 region has 15 residues. CDR1 MNHEY and CDR2 SVGAGI come from the germline V gene. The DNA for the CDR3 is TGTGCCAGCAGTCCCCCGGGACTAGGGAAATACGAGCAGTACTTC. Translated: CASSPPGLGKYEQYF.

CDR3 amino acids: CASSTIRDDEQFF. The CDR3 DNA follows: TGTGCCAGCAGCACTATCAGGGATGACGAGCAGTTCTTC. The chain carries TRBV2 and TRBJ2-1, with D perhaps TRBD1 (5 bases). Germline-derived CDR1 and CDR2 are SNHLY and FYNNEI. The CDR3 contains 13 residues. Trimming took 6 bases from V and 10 from J, leaving 16 bases between them.

This rearrangement joins TRBV13 to TRBJ2-5; D unresolved. CDR1 PRHDT and CDR2 FYEKMQ come from the germline V gene (reference sequence). This CDR3 is 13 amino acids long. V was pared by 0 bases and J by 4 bases, with 6 bases between. CDR3: CASSLGARETQYF. CDR3 DNA sequence: TGTGCCAGCAGCTTAGGCGCCAGAGAGACCCAGTACTTC.